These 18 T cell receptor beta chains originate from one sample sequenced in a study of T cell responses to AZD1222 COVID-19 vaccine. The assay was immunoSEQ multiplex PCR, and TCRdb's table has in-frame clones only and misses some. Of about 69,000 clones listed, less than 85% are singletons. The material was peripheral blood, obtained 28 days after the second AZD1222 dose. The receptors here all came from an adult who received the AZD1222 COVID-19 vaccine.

The CDR3 protein is CASSQDPLGDLTDTQYF. The CDR3 nucleotides are TGTGCCAGCAGCCAAGATCCGTTAGGGGACCTCACAGATACGCAGTATTTT. The chain carries TRBV3-1 (or the pseudogene TRBV3-2) and TRBJ2-3; D could derive from TRBD1 or TRBD2 (5 bases each). This CDR3 has 17 amino acids. Germline lookup yields CDR1 LGHDT and CDR2 YNNKEL (reference sequence). V lost 0 bases to trimming and J lost 2 bases, with 15 bases between them.

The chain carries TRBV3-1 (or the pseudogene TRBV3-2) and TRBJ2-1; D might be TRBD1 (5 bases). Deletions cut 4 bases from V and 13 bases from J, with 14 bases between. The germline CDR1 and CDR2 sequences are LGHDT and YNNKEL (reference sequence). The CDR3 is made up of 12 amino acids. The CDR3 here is CASSLLSQGQFF. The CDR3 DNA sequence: TGTGCCAGCAGCCTTCTAAGTCAGGGTCAGTTCTTC.

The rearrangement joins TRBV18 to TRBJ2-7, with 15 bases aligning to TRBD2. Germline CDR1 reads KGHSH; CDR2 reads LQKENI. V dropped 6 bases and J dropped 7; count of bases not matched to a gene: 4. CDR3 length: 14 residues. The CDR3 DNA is TGTGCCAGCTCCGGGACTAGCGGGAGGCGGGAGCAGTACTTC. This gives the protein CASSGTSGRREQYF. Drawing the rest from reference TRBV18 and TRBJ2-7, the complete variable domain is NAGVMQNPRHLVRRRGQEARLRCSPMKGHSHVYWYRQLPEEGLKFMVYLQKENIIDESGMPKERFSAEFPKEGPSILRIQQVVRGDSAAYFCASSGTSGRREQYFGPGTRLTVT.

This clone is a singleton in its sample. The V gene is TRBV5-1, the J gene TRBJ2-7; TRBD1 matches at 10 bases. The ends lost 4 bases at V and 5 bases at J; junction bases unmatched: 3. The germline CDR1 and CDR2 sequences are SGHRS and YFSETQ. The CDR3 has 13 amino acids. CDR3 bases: TGCGCCAGCAGCCACGGGACAGGGGACGAGCAGTACTTC. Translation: CASSHGTGDEQYF.

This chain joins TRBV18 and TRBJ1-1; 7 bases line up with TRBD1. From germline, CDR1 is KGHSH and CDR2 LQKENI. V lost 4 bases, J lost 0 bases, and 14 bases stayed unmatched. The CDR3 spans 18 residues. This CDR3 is CASSHLTRQGNMNTEAFF. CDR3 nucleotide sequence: TGTGCCAGCTCACACCTAACCCGACAGGGAAACATGAACACTGAAGCTTTCTTT.

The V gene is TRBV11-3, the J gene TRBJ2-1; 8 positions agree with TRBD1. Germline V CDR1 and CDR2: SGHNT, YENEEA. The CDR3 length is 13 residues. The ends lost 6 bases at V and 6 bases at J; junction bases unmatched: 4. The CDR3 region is CASRRTGPNEQFF. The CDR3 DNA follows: TGTGCCAGCAGACGGACAGGGCCCAATGAGCAGTTCTTC.

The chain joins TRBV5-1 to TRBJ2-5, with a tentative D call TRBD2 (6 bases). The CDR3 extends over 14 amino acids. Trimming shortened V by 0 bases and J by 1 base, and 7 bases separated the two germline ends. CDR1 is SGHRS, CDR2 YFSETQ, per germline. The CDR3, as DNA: TGCGCCAGCAGCTTGGCGGGACTCCAAGAGACCCAGTACTTC. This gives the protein CASSLAGLQETQYF.

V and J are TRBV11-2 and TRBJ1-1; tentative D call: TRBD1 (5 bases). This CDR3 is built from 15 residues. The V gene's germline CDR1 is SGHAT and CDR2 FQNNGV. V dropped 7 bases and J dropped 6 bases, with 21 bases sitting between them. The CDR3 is CASTRPWTTFPEAFF. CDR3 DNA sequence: TGTGCCAGCACCCGACCCTGGACAACCTTCCCTGAAGCTTTCTTT.

CDR3 coding DNA: TGTGCCAGCAGAAAGGGGACGACGGGGGATTCACCCCTCCACTTT. Translated, it gives CASRKGTTGDSPLHF. The chain carries TRBV7-3 and TRBJ1-6, with D possibly matching TRBD1 (5 bases). Trimming stripped 6 bases from V and 8 bases from J, with 17 bases between. There are 15 residues in the CDR3. Per the germline V gene, CDR1 is SGHTA and CDR2 is FQGTGA.

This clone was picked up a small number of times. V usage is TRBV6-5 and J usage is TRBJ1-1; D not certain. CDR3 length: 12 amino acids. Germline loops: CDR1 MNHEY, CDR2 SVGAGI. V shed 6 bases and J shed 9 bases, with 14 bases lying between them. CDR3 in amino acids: CASRPHSPQAFF. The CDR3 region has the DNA TGTGCCAGCAGACCTCATTCCCCCCAAGCTTTCTTT.

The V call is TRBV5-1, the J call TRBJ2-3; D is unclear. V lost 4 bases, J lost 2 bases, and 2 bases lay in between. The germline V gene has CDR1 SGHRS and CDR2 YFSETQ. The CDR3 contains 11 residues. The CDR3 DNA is TGCGCCAGCAGCAACACAGATACGCAGTATTTT. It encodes CASSNTDTQYF.

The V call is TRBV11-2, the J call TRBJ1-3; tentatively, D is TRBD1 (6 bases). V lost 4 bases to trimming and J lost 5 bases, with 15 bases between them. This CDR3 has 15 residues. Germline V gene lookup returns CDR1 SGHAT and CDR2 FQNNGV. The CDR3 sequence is CASSSTGQPRNTIYF. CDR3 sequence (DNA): TGTGCCAGCAGCTCAACCGGACAGCCGAGAAACACCATATATTTT.

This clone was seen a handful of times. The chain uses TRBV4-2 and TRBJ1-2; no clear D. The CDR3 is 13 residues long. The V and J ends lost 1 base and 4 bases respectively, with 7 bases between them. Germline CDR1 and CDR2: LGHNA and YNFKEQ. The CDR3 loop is CASSQGPGYGYTF. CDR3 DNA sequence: TGTGCCAGCAGCCAAGGGCCAGGCTATGGCTACACCTTC.

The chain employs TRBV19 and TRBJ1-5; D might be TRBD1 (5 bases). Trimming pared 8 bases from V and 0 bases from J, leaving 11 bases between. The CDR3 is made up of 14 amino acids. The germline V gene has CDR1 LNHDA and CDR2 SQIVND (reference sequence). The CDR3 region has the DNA TGTGCCAGTGGACACCAATATAGCAATCAGCCCCAGCATTTT. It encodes CASGHQYSNQPQHF.

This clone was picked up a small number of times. Here the CDR3 DNA reads TGTGCCAGCTCTCAGGAGCCAGGGGGCGAGCAGTACTTC. Translation gives CASSQEPGGEQYF. The chain is built from TRBV18 and TRBJ2-7, with 7 positions matching TRBD1. Germline V gene data show CDR1 as KGHSH and CDR2 as LQKENI. CDR3 length equals 13 residues. The V gene end was trimmed by 6 bases and the J gene end by 6 bases; junction bases not matched to a gene: 8.

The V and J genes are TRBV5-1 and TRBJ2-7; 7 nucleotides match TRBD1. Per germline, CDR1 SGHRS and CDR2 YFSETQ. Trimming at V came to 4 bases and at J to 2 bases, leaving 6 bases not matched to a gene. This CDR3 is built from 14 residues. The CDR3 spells CASSPDRFTYEQYF. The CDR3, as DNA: TGCGCCAGCAGCCCGGACAGGTTCACCTACGAGCAGTACTTC.

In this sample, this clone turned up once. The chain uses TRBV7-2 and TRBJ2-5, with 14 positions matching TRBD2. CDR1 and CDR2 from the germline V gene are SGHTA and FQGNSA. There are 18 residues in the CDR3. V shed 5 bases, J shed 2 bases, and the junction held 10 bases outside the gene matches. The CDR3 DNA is TGTGCCAGCAGCCACGGGACTAGCGGGAGTACGGGGCAAGAGACCCAGTACTTC. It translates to CASSHGTSGSTGQETQYF.

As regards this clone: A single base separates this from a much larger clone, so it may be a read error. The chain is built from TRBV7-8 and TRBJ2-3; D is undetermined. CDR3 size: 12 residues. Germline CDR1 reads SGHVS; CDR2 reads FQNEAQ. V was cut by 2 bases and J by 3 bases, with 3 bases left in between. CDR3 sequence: CASSLSTDTQYF. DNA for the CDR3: TGTGCCAGCAGCTTATCTACAGATACGCAGTATTTT.